Sequencing of this T cell receptor (beta chain) was carried out in a study of blood T cell repertoires in COVID-19. The length of the CDR3 is 15 residues. Per the germline V gene, CDR1 is SGHAT and CDR2 is FQNNGV. V shed 1 base and J shed 0 bases, with 6 bases lying between them. Repertoires were generated with immunoSEQ multiplex PCR, while TCRdb's copy carries only in-frame clones and drops some. The sample includes around 190,000 clones, more than 75% seen only once; the top ten take around a sixth. The TCR was taken from a woman in her 50s with acute COVID-19. Sequenced input: PBMCs or T cells enriched from blood (not recorded which). The rearrangement uses TRBV11-2 and TRBJ1-4, with D hard to call. The CDR3 reads CASSLVGPTNEKLFF. DNA of the CDR3: TGTGCCAGCAGCTTAGTGGGCCCAACTAATGAAAAACTGTTTTTT.